This T cell receptor beta chain was recorded in a study of blood T cell repertoires in COVID-19. Study context: Acute and convalescent COVID-19 specimens originated in the United States, Italy and Spain. T cells, B-cell-depleted T cells, or PBMCs provided the cDNA or gDNA that served as material.

Study processing details: Amplified reference gene primers provided the basis for estimating nucleated cell counts. Generated by immunoSEQ multiplex PCR, the TCRdb table keeps only in-frame clones and is missing some. For V, J and clone size, that table is used; D and trimming come from the DNA. The repertoire holds some 80,000 clones, with roughly 82% as singletons. Germline CDR1 and CDR2: SGHRS and YFSETQ. This CDR3 contains 13 residues. V lost 10 bases and J lost 3, with 14 bases in between. Material: peripheral blood. The V call is TRBV5-1, the J call TRBJ1-5; D might be TRBD1 (5 bases). This receptor was taken from a woman in her forties or fifties with acute or convalescent COVID-19. Written as DNA, the CDR3 is TGCGCCTCCCGGTCAGGGCCCAATCAGCCCCAGCATTTT. Its translation: CASRSGPNQPQHF.